This TCR beta chain stems from a study of cytomegalovirus exposure and HLA in healthy donors. Of note for this clone: Its antigen is undetermined.

Everyone who donated was a healthy bone marrow donor. Vbeta (60) and Jbeta (13) primers were used in the PCR. Libraries were prepared by immunoSEQ multiplex PCR; TCRdb keeps only in-frame clonotypes and omits some of them. The profile shows more than 150,000 clones, around four fifths of them singletons. The study's findings and limits: The analysis excluded some indistinguishable V segments, including TRBV6-2 and TRBV6-3.

This CDR3 region has 14 residues. Germline CDR1 LNHDA, CDR2 SQIVND (reference sequence). V gave up 5 bases and J gave up 2 bases, with 9 bases separating them. The sequenced sample consisted of PBMCs. The genes are TRBV19 and TRBJ2-2; D not resolved. This clonotype was obtained from a young man in good health and CMV-seronegative. The CDR3 DNA reads as TGTGCCAGTAGTCACCAGACAAACACCGGGGAGCTGTTTTTT. Its protein is CASSHQTNTGELFF.